In its sample, the clone carrying this T cell receptor beta chain was seen a few times. The antigen remains undetermined. Since all of the isolated RNA was reverse transcribed, expressed TCRB transcripts were what got sequenced. Sequencing was performed with immunoSEQ multiplex PCR; in TCRdb, only in-frame clones are kept and a portion is missing. The data show 500,000 to 700,000 clones, with 15% to 17% seen just once and 0.093% held by the top ten. Using CD45RO/CCR7/CD25/CD127/CD95/CD27, CD4+ naive, central memory, regulatory and stem cell-like memory cells were sorted. The entry originates in a study of beta chain features in type 1 diabetes. Overall study: In all, 107,917,701 sorted cells from all samples were analyzed. General study points: PCR could preferentially amplify shorter templates, alike in patients and controls. Comparison showed that naive, central memory and Treg TCRB repertoires appeared more similar among patients than among healthy donors.

Between the trimmed V and J ends, which lost 5 bases and 9 bases, there was a span of 14 bases. The CDR3 has 13 residues. The germline CDR1 and CDR2 sequences are SGHTA and FQGNSA. This clonotype originated in a man aged 18-30 years in good health. Source material: naive CD4+ T cells from blood. The rearrangement uses TRBV7-2 and TRBJ1-5; no firm D call. The CDR3 sequence: CASSPNGGGPQHF. The CDR3 DNA reads TGTGCCAGCAGCCCAAACGGCGGCGGGCCCCAGCATTTT.